This entry lists 25 T cell receptor beta chains sequenced from one sample in a study of cytomegalovirus exposure and HLA in healthy donors. PCR used 60 Vbeta primers and 13 Jbeta primers. Profiled with immunoSEQ multiplex PCR; TCRdb holds only in-frame clones, not every one. The table has fewer than 350,000 clones, approximately 90% seen once. The material sequenced was PBMCs. These receptors originate from a woman under 30 in good health and CMV-seronegative.

In its sample, this clone was seen once. The chain links TRBV19 to TRBJ1-1; the match to TRBD1 covers 8 bases. The CDR3 sequence is 17 residues long. V gave up 5 bases and J gave up 0 bases; unmatched junction bases: 11. In germline, CDR1 is LNHDA, CDR2 SQIVND (reference sequence). The CDR3 spells CASSPLAGGGLNTEAFF. The DNA of the CDR3 is TGTGCCAGTAGTCCCCTCGCAGGGGGCGGGCTGAACACTGAAGCTTTCTTT.

V gene TRBV2 combines with J gene TRBJ1-1, with 9 bases aligning to TRBD1. In germline, CDR1 is SNHLY, CDR2 FYNNEI. The CDR3 has 14 residues. The V gene end was trimmed by 5 bases and the J gene end by 1 base; junction bases not matched to a gene: 2. The CDR3, as DNA: TGTGCCAGCAGTCTGACAGGGGGGAACACTGAAGCTTTCTTT. Protein sequence: CASSLTGGNTEAFF.

In its sample, this clone was seen a few times. Written as DNA, the CDR3 is TGTGCCAGCAGTGATTGGGACAGGGGGCTCCATGAGCAGTTCTTC. Protein: CASSDWDRGLHEQFF. The chain is built from TRBV2 and TRBJ2-1; 12 bases match TRBD1. J lost 8 bases, V lost 3 bases, and 5 bases had no gene match. The CDR3 contains 15 residues. Germline CDR1 and CDR2: SNHLY and FYNNEI.

The V gene is TRBV6-1, the J gene TRBJ2-1, with D possibly being TRBD2 (6 bases). CDR1 and CDR2 (germline): MNHNS, SASEGT. This CDR3 contains 12 residues. V was clipped by 6 bases and J by 15 bases, with 18 bases between them. The CDR3 reads CASSGPAGRRFF. The CDR3 DNA reads TGTGCCAGCAGCGGACCTGCGGGGAGGAGGTTCTTC.

The rearrangement joins TRBV6-5 to TRBJ1-5, with TRBD1 as a possible D gene (6 bases). V lost 5 bases, J lost 7 bases, and 12 bases lay in between. The CDR3 contains 13 residues. The germline CDR1 and CDR2 sequences are MNHEY and SVGAGI. The CDR3 reads CASSVYRDQPQHF. The DNA for the CDR3 is TGTGCCAGCAGTGTTTACAGGGACCAGCCCCAGCATTTT.

The chain carries TRBV2 and TRBJ1-5, with D perhaps matching TRBD1 (5 bases). Germline lookup yields CDR1 SNHLY and CDR2 FYNNEI. This CDR3 has 14 residues. The germline V and J ends were trimmed by 3 bases and 7 bases, with 13 bases remaining between them. The CDR3 DNA reads as TGTGCCAGCAGTGATGCGGGGGTAGGGCAGCCCCAGCATTTT. Amino acid sequence: CASSDAGVGQPQHF.

The count of this clone is one. This CDR3 is CASSEFGGDRTGVLNGYTF. Here the CDR3 DNA reads TGTGCCAGCAGTGAATTTGGAGGGGACAGGACAGGCGTTCTCAATGGCTACACCTTC. The V call is TRBV2, the J call TRBJ1-2, with 8 nucleotides matching TRBD1. With V trimmed by 2 bases and J by 6 bases, 20 bases remained unmatched. Per germline, CDR1 SNHLY and CDR2 FYNNEI. The CDR3 length is 19 residues.

This CDR3 reads CASSFSSASGAIYEQYF. The CDR3 DNA is TGTGCCAGCAGCTTCTCCTCCGCGAGCGGGGCAATCTACGAGCAGTACTTC. This chain connects TRBV7-2 to TRBJ2-7, with 7 bases that match TRBD2. The germline V gene encodes CDR1 SGHTA and CDR2 FQGNSA. The CDR3 runs to 17 residues. V shed 3 bases and J 3 bases; nucleotides not matched to a gene: 14.

In its sample, this clone was seen a few times. The V call is TRBV9, the J call TRBJ2-2; 9 bases align to TRBD2. V dropped 5 bases and J dropped 3; count of bases not matched to a gene: 8. The CDR3 is made up of 16 amino acids. The germline V gene encodes CDR1 SGDLS and CDR2 YYNGEE. CDR3 residues: CASRDTSGYDTGELFF. CDR3 coding DNA: TGTGCCAGCAGGGATACTAGCGGGTACGACACCGGGGAGCTGTTTTTT.

The genes are TRBV9 and TRBJ1-2; TRBD1 agrees at 10 bases. Germline CDR1 SGDLS, CDR2 YYNGEE. This CDR3 has 16 residues. After removal of 1 base from V and 4 bases from J, the junction contained 7 bases not matched to a gene. The chain's CDR3 is CASSVRSTGGFYGYTF. CDR3 coding DNA: TGTGCCAGCAGCGTACGATCGACAGGGGGCTTCTATGGCTACACCTTC.

The CDR3 here is CASSFVFGHRPHEQYF. CDR3 nucleotides: TGTGCCAGCAGCTTTGTGTTCGGACATCGACCCCACGAGCAGTACTTC. The J gene is TRBJ2-7, the V gene TRBV12-1; the table's D call TRBD1 went unverified against the DNA. TRBV12-1 is labeled a pseudogene. There are 16 residues in the CDR3.

This chain joins TRBV5-6 and TRBJ1-1; 11 bases are shared with TRBD1. Trimming cost V 5 bases and J 5 bases; bases outside gene matches: 11. Germline assignment: CDR1 SGHDT and CDR2 YYEEEE. This CDR3 is 16 amino acids long. The CDR3 sequence is CASSPGQGAFSTEAFF. For the CDR3, the DNA is TGTGCCAGCAGTCCAGGACAGGGGGCCTTCAGTACTGAAGCTTTCTTT. The whole variable domain, remainder taken from reference TRBV5-6 and TRBJ1-1, is DAGVTQSPTHLIKTRGQQVTLRCSPKSGHDTVSWYQQALGQGPQFIFQYYEEEERQRGNFPDRFSGHQFPNYSSELNVNALLLGDSALYLCASSPGQGAFSTEAFFGQGTRLTVV.

The rearrangement uses TRBV19 and TRBJ1-2; D is unclear. The germline V gene has CDR1 LNHDA and CDR2 SQIVND (reference sequence). Trimming took 8 bases from V and 4 from J, leaving 23 bases between them. This CDR3 region has 16 residues. The CDR3: CASAPRPRAGSYGYTF. The CDR3 coding sequence is TGTGCCAGTGCCCCGCGGCCGAGGGCAGGCAGCTATGGCTACACCTTC.

The chain recombines TRBV19 with TRBJ2-3; D possibly corresponds to TRBD1 (6 bases). The CDR3 runs 15 residues. Germline V gene sequence: CDR1 LNHDA, CDR2 SQIVND (reference sequence). V shed 3 bases and J shed 0 bases, with 10 bases lying between them. The CDR3 DNA sequence: TGTGCCAGTAGTATTGGGGGCTATAGCACAGATACGCAGTATTTT. This translates into CASSIGGYSTDTQYF.

This chain links TRBV10-3 with TRBJ2-4; 7 nucleotides match TRBD1. Germline trimming cut 6 bases from V and 6 bases from J; bases unmatched to any gene: 8. CDR1 is ENHRY and CDR2 is SYGVKD in the germline V gene. CDR3 size: 14 residues. The CDR3: CAISWDRDRNIQYF. The CDR3 region has the DNA TGTGCCATCAGCTGGGACAGAGATAGAAACATTCAGTACTTC.

J is TRBJ2-7 and V is TRBV27, with D maybe TRBD2 (5 bases). Looked up from germline, CDR1 is MNHEY and CDR2 is SMNVEV (reference sequence). CDR3 length: 15 amino acids. With 3 bases removed from V and 2 bases from J, the gap between germline ends came to 14 bases. The CDR3 bases are TGTGCCAGCAGTTTCGCCGGGGAATCCCCCTACGAGCAGTACTTC. Its protein is CASSFAGESPYEQYF.

The V and J genes are TRBV6-5 and TRBJ2-5; TRBD1 aligns across 10 bases. Germline V gene sequence: CDR1 MNHEY, CDR2 SVGAGI. The CDR3 totals 14 residues. The junction had 3 bases not matched to a gene; V was cut back by 3 bases and J by 5 bases. For the CDR3, the DNA is TGTGCCAGCAGTTATGGGGGACAGGGGGAGACCCAGTACTTC. Its protein product is CASSYGGQGETQYF.

This sequence joins TRBV4-1 and TRBJ2-3; D uncertain. The CDR3 consists of 12 residues. Germline-derived CDR1 and CDR2 are MGHRA and YSYEKL. With 3 bases removed from V and 6 bases from J, the gap between germline ends came to 7 bases. CDR3 loop: CASSHSMDTQYF. The CDR3 DNA reads TGCGCCAGCAGCCATTCCATGGATACGCAGTATTTT.

The chain recombines TRBV6-1 with TRBJ2-1; D remains unclear. Between the trimmed V and J ends, which lost 7 bases and 3 bases, there was a span of 16 bases. CDR3 length: 15 amino acids. Germline V CDR1 and CDR2: MNHNS, SASEGT. For the CDR3, the DNA is TGTGCCAGCACCCCCATCCAGGTCTTCTACAATGAGCAGTTCTTC. Translation: CASTPIQVFYNEQFF.

This rearrangement joins TRBV7-6 to TRBJ2-3; 8 nucleotides match TRBD1. The CDR3 is 16 residues long. The J segment lost 2 bases and the V segment lost 5 bases, leaving 9 bases of the junction unmatched. The germline CDR1 and CDR2 sequences are SGHVS and FNYEAQ. The CDR3 here is CASSGQGGGLTDTQYF. Written as DNA, the CDR3 is TGTGCCAGCAGCGGACAGGGTGGGGGCCTCACAGATACGCAGTATTTT.

The chain uses TRBV9 and TRBJ1-2; no firm D call. Germline V gene sequence: CDR1 SGDLS, CDR2 YYNGEE. CDR3 length: 15 amino acids. Trimming pared 4 bases from V and 4 bases from J, leaving 17 bases between. In DNA form, the CDR3 reads TGTGCCAGCAGCCCCCCCGGAGGGTCGAGCTATGGCTACACCTTC. This sequence encodes CASSPPGGSSYGYTF.

The rearrangement links TRBV15 to TRBJ2-5, with 9 bases lining up with TRBD2. Germline V lookup: CDR1 LNHNV, CDR2 YYDKDF (reference sequence). The V and J ends lost 5 bases and 1 base, in that order; junction bases with no gene match: 2. There are 14 residues in the CDR3. In DNA form, the CDR3 reads TGTGCCACCAGCGAGACTAGCGGCCAAGAGACCCAGTACTTC. Translating gives CATSETSGQETQYF.

This clone was found a few times. V gene TRBV7-8 combines with J gene TRBJ1-2; unclear D gene. Germline-derived CDR1 and CDR2 are SGHVS and FQNEAQ. This CDR3 is 12 amino acids long. V shed 1 base and J shed 8 bases, with 8 bases lying between them. Here the CDR3 reads CASSLDGRGYTF. DNA for the CDR3: TGTGCCAGCAGCTTAGATGGGAGGGGCTACACCTTC.

The chain combines TRBV6-1 with TRBJ1-2, with 11 nucleotides matching TRBD1. From germline, CDR1 is MNHNS and CDR2 SASEGT. V lost 2 bases to trimming and J lost 8 bases; unmatched junction nucleotides: 13. CDR3 length: 17 residues. The CDR3 sequence is CASSELMPGQGGPGYTF. CDR3 sequence (DNA): TGTGCCAGCAGTGAACTTATGCCGGGACAGGGGGGGCCCGGCTACACCTTC.

The J gene is TRBJ1-1, the V gene TRBV19, with TRBD1 matching over 9 bases. The germline V gene has CDR1 LNHDA and CDR2 SQIVND (reference sequence). This CDR3 has 16 residues. V gave up 5 bases and J gave up 3 bases; unmatched junction bases: 10. In nucleotides, the CDR3 is TGTGCCAGTAGTCTCACAGGGGGCCCTGTGGACACTGAAGCTTTCTTT. Its translation is CASSLTGGPVDTEAFF.